This T cell receptor (beta chain) was captured by sequencing in a study of regulatory T cells in long-lasting Graves disease. Arm-PCR of CDR3 regions with iRepertoire HTBI primers generated TCR beta libraries. MiXCR was run by TCRdb on the multiplex PCR reads, yielding one entry per CDR3 protein. Of 400,000 to 500,000 distinct CDR3 sequences listed, roughly 15% are singletons. J gave up 6 bases and V 4 bases, and 13 bases lay outside the gene matches. Germline CDR1 and CDR2: SSHAT and FNYEAQ (reference sequence). This CDR3 has 16 residues. A remark on this clonotype: Its antigen is currently unknown.

Time point denoted: newly diagnosed GD, antithyroid drugs for less than 3 months. RNA extracted from PBMCs served as the sequencing template. The study's findings and limits: Persistent disease showed a preference for TRBV28, TRBJ1-2 and TRBJ2-5. New patients shared 750 to 1,000 public clonotypes, fewer than the approximately 2,500 shared by persistent patients.

The same sample was also studied in work on T cells in Graves' hyperthyroidism and ophthalmopathy. This second report adds: HTBI primers were the set used in a first-round RT-PCR of the TCR CDR3. Expanded thyroid clonotypes (above 0.001) were mostly also found in blood.

V gene TRBV7-7 combines with J gene TRBJ2-3; 7 nucleotides agree with TRBD2. This receptor was taken from a woman in her 50s with Graves disease. This sample comprised peripheral blood mononuclear cells (PBMCs), obtained at new diagnosis, from a patient treated with antithyroid drugs. The CDR3, as DNA: TGTGCCAGCAGCTGCGACCACCGGGACTACACCGATACGCAGTATTTT. It translates to CASSCDHRDYTDTQYF.